The subject of this entry is one T cell receptor (beta chain). Its antigen is as yet unknown. This sample was included in a study of T cell responses to AZD1222 COVID-19 vaccine. General study points: Epitopes outside B.1.351 and B.1.1.7 mutated regions reportedly drew nearly half of spike TCRs. Donors were mostly white British, more females; clonal diversity possibly underestimated. After the peak T cell response, and only then, were repertoires sampled. CD4 TCRs linked to vaccination spanned spike, dominating at 160-218 and 743-854.

This table comes from immunoSEQ multiplex PCR, and its TCRdb copy is limited to in-frame clones, with some not included. The repertoire has about 150,000 clones, roughly 87% of them found once; the top ten carry 5% to 5.5%. V was trimmed by 0 bases and J by 5 bases, leaving 8 bases between them. The germline CDR1 and CDR2 sequences are LGHNA and YSLEER. The CDR3 extends over 14 amino acids. The receptor comes from an adult who received the MenACWY meningococcal vaccine as a control. Sequencing used peripheral blood, obtained 28 days after the second dose of the MenACWY control vaccine. The chain joins TRBV4-3 to TRBJ1-5; perhaps TRBD1 as D (6 bases). This CDR3 reads CASSQDPGDQPQHF. The CDR3 DNA follows: TGCGCCAGCAGCCAAGATCCAGGGGATCAGCCCCAGCATTTT.